This TCR beta chain was observed in a study of T-cell reconstitution after alpha-beta-depleted transplantation in children. This clonotype appeared many times. CDR3 length: 12 amino acids. V was cut by 1 base and J by 5 bases, with 6 bases left in between. From germline, CDR1 is DFQATT and CDR2 SNEGSKA (reference sequence). Unique molecular identifiers were incorporated into the prepared TCRbeta library. One entry per CDR3 protein, called by TCRdb with MiXCR from the PCR reads. The sample has over 70,000 distinct CDR3 sequences; 9% to 15% are singletons. The rearrangement joins TRBV20-1 to TRBJ1-5; D is uncertain. The receptor was isolated from a human donor who donated a stem cell graft to a child with inherited bone marrow failure. The source was PBMCs from the stem cell graft donor, collected from the stem cell graft. CDR3 region: CSARGDHQPQHF. In DNA form, the CDR3 reads TGCAGTGCTAGAGGCGACCATCAGCCCCAGCATTTT.